This T cell receptor (beta chain) originates from a study of PD-1 blockade in classical Hodgkin lymphoma. Study observations and caveats: Undefined causes, possibly disease activity or prior therapy, underlie the repertoire differences. Diminished baseline TCR diversity has been reported in newly diagnosed patients relative to healthy donors.

Comments on this clone: Its antigen is currently unknown.

The method was immunoSEQ multiplex PCR; TCRdb's version includes in-frame clones alone and lacks a portion of them. The repertoire holds fewer than 35,000 clones, with roughly 94% as singletons. This CDR3 spans 14 amino acids. The V and J ends lost 5 bases and 2 bases respectively, with 13 bases between them. Germline V lookup: CDR1 PRHDT, CDR2 FYEKMQ (reference sequence). Time point meaning: newly diagnosed, previously untreated cHL patient sample. The comparison group had newly diagnosed, previously untreated classical Hodgkin lymphoma. What was sequenced was peripheral blood mononuclear cells (PBMCs). This TCR was sampled from a human donor with classical Hodgkin lymphoma. The rearrangement joins TRBV13 to TRBJ2-7, with D unclear. The CDR3 coding sequence is TGTGCCAGCAGCCCCTATAGGTCCACCTACGAGCAGTACTTC. Its translation: CASSPYRSTYEQYF.